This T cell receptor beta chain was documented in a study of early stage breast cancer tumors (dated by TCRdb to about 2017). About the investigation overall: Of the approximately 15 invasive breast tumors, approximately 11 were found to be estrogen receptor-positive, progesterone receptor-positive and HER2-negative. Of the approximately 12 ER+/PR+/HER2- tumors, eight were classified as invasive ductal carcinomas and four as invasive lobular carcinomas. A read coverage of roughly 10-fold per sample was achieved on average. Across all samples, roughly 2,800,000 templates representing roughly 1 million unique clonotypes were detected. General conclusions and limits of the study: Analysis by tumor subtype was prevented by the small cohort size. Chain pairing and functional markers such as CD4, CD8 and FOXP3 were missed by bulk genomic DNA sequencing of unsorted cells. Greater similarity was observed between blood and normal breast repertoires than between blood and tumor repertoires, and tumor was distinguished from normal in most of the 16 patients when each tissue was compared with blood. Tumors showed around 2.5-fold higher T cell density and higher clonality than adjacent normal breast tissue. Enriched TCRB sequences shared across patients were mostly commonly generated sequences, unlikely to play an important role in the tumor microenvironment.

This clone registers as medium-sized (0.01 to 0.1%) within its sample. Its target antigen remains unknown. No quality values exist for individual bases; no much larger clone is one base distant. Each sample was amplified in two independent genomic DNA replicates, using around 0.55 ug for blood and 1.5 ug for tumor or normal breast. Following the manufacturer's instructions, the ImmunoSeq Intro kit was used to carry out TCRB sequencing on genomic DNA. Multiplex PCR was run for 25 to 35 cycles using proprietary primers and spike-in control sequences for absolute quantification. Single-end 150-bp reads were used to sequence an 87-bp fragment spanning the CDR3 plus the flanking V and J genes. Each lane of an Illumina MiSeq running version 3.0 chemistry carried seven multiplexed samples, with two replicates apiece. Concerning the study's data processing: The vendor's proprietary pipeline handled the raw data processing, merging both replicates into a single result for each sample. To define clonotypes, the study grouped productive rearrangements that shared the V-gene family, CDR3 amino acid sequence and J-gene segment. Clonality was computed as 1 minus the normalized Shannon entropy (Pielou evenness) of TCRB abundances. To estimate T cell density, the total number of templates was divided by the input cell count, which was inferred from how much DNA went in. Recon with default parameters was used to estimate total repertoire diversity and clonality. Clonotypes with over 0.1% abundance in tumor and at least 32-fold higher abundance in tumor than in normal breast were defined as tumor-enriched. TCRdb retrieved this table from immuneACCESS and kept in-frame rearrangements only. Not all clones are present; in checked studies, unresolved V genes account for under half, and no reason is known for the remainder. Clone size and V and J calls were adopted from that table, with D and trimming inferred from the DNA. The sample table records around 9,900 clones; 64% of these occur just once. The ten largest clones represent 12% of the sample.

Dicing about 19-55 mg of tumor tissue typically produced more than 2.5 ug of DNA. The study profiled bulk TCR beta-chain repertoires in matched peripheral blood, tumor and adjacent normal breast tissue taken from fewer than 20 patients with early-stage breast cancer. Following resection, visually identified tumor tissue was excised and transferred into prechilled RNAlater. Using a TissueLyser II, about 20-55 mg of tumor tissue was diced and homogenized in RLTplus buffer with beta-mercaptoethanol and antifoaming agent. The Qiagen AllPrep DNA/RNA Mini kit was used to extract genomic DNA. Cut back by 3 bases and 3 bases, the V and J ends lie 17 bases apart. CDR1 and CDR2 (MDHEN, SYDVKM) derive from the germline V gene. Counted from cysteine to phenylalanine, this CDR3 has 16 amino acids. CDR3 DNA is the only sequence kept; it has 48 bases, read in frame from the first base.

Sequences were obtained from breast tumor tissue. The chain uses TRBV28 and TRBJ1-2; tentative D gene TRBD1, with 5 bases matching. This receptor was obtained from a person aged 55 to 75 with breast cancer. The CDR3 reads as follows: CASSFGGSPSYYGYTF. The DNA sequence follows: TGTGCCAGCAGTTTCGGGGGAAGTCCCTCTTACTATGGCTACACCTTC.